This T cell receptor beta chain was sequenced in a study of cytomegalovirus exposure and HLA in healthy donors. As concerns this clone: Its specificity is unknown.

Overall study findings and caveats: It emerged from a later analysis that several of the most significant clusters appeared to be linked to common viral pathogens.

Germline CDR1 MNHEY, CDR2 SMNVEV (reference sequence). The CDR3 contains 13 residues. Trimming took 5 bases from V and 4 from J, leaving 11 bases between them. Healthy bone marrow donors made up the cohort. There were likely unrecorded immune exposures, though donors were nominally healthy when sampled. PCR was performed using 60 Vbeta and 13 Jbeta primers. Measured with immunoSEQ multiplex PCR; TCRdb has only the in-frame clones, and not every one. The sample records some 150,000 clones, 80% being singletons. Sequencing was carried out using PBMCs. The chain carries TRBV27 and TRBJ1-2; D is ambiguous. The sequence derives from a man aged 25-45 years in good health and CMV-seropositive. Here the CDR3 DNA reads TGTGCCAGCAGTCGCGCGGATTTCTATGGCTACACCTTC. This sequence encodes CASSRADFYGYTF.